One sample yielded the 17 T cell receptor beta chains listed below, sequenced in a study of graft-versus-host responses after intestinal transplantation. Generated by immunoSEQ multiplex PCR, the TCRdb table keeps only in-frame clones and is missing some. Of roughly 90,000 clones listed, roughly nine tenths are singletons. These receptors lack a known antigen. The sequencing here drew on unstimulated CD4+ T cells sorted from spleen or lymph node cells, taken before transplant. These receptors came from a human donor who was the organ donor for an intestinal transplant.

This clone came up once. V and J are TRBV18 and TRBJ2-2, with TRBD2 identical over 7 bases. Germline V lookup: CDR1 KGHSH, CDR2 LQKENI. With 0 bases clipped from V and 0 bases from J, the junction kept 7 bases outside the gene matches. CDR3 length equals 18 residues. For the CDR3, the DNA is TGTGCCAGCTCACCACCCCGGGAGGCATGGGCGAACACCGGGGAGCTGTTTTTT. Translating gives CASSPPREAWANTGELFF.

The chain employs TRBV7-2 and TRBJ1-1, with a weak D call TRBD1 (6 bases). Germline CDR1 SGHTA, CDR2 FQGNSA. The V gene lost 0 bases and the J gene lost 5 bases, with 7 bases spanning the gap. The CDR3 totals 13 residues. The CDR3 region is CASSLAQGTEAFF. The CDR3 DNA reads as TGTGCCAGCAGCTTAGCACAGGGAACTGAAGCTTTCTTT.

The V call is TRBV6-6, the J call TRBJ2-1; possibly TRBD2 for D (6 bases). The germline V gene has CDR1 MNHNY and CDR2 SVGAGI (reference sequence). The V end lost 10 bases, the J end lost 3 bases, and 13 bases lay between the germline ends. This CDR3 is built from 13 residues. The chain's CDR3 is CATYRGFYNEQFF. CDR3 bases: TGTGCCACTTATCGGGGGTTCTACAATGAGCAGTTCTTC.

This rearrangement joins TRBV5-1 to TRBJ2-7; TRBD1 matches 8 bases. V shed 3 bases, J shed 7 bases, and the junction held 9 bases outside the gene matches. Per germline, CDR1 SGHRS and CDR2 YFSETQ. The CDR3 extends over 14 amino acids. The CDR3 loop is CASSSGQGAAEQYF. Here the CDR3 DNA reads TGCGCCAGCAGCTCCGGTCAGGGGGCTGCTGAGCAGTACTTC.

The J gene is TRBJ1-1, the V gene TRBV6-6, with TRBD1 matching over 8 bases. The CDR3 totals 14 residues. The germline CDR1 and CDR2 sequences are MNHNY and SVGAGI (reference sequence). The V gene end was trimmed by 8 bases and the J gene end by 4 bases; junction bases not matched to a gene: 9. CDR3 sequence reads: CASVSAQGATEAFF. CDR3 in DNA: TGTGCCAGCGTCTCAGCTCAGGGGGCCACTGAAGCTTTCTTT.

The chain is built from TRBV6-5 and TRBJ2-3; 9 bases fit TRBD2. CDR1 is MNHEY and CDR2 is SVGAGI in the germline V gene. The CDR3 length is 16 residues. The V segment lost 2 bases and the J segment 6 bases; nucleotides outside the gene matches: 9. CDR3 residues: CASSYLSGSKPDTQYF. Here the CDR3 DNA reads TGTGCCAGCAGTTACCTTAGCGGGAGCAAGCCCGATACGCAGTATTTT.

This sequence joins TRBV7-9 and TRBJ2-2, with 11 bases that match TRBD2. Germline trimming cut 2 bases from V and 7 bases from J; bases unmatched to any gene: 3. Looked up from germline, CDR1 is SEHNR and CDR2 is FQNEAQ (reference sequence). The CDR3 runs 15 residues. CDR3 in amino acids: CASSLTSGSVGELFF. The CDR3 DNA follows: TGTGCCAGCAGCTTAACTAGCGGGAGTGTCGGGGAGCTGTTTTTT.

V gene TRBV6-5 combines with J gene TRBJ2-1, with 9 positions matching TRBD2. Per the germline V gene, CDR1 is MNHEY and CDR2 is SVGAGI. J lost 2 bases, V lost 6 bases, and 2 bases had no gene match. The CDR3 runs 14 residues. The DNA for the CDR3 is TGTGCCAGCAGACGGACTAGCGCCTACAATGAGCAGTTCTTC. It specifies CASRRTSAYNEQFF.

This rearrangement joins TRBV5-6 to TRBJ1-1, with 7 bases lining up with TRBD1. The ends lost 4 bases at V and 7 bases at J; junction bases unmatched: 19. The CDR3 covers 17 residues. Germline V gene lookup returns CDR1 SGHDT and CDR2 YYEEEE. The CDR3 is CASSLGHLTRGEGEAFF. CDR3 DNA sequence: TGTGCCAGCAGCCTCGGTCATTTAACCAGGGGGGAAGGTGAAGCTTTCTTT.

The V call is TRBV7-2, the J call TRBJ1-2; possibly TRBD1 for D (5 bases). V gave up 5 bases and J gave up 5 bases, with 9 bases separating them. The CDR3 covers 12 residues. Per germline, CDR1 SGHTA and CDR2 FQGNSA. The CDR3 DNA sequence: TGTGCCAGCAGCAGCGGGACGTATGGCTACACCTTC. It encodes CASSSGTYGYTF.

This chain connects TRBV11-3 to TRBJ1-2; the match to TRBD1 covers 9 bases. The CDR3 length is 15 residues. CDR1 and CDR2 (germline): SGHNT, YENEEA. J was trimmed by 2 bases and V by 4 bases; bases with no gene match: 5. CDR3 loop: CASSSSGTGNYGYTF. The CDR3 coding sequence is TGTGCCAGCAGCTCCTCCGGGACAGGGAACTATGGCTACACCTTC.

The rearrangement links TRBV10-3 to TRBJ1-1, with a possible D match to TRBD1 (5 bases). Germline CDR1 and CDR2: ENHRY and SYGVKD. This CDR3 has 13 residues. Trimming took 8 bases from V and 0 from J, leaving 10 bases between them. CDR3 sequence (DNA): TGTGCCATCGGGGCAGGGCTGAACACTGAAGCTTTCTTT. Its translation is CAIGAGLNTEAFF.

The chain employs TRBV9 and TRBJ2-1, with TRBD2 matching 8 bases. The CDR3 runs 15 residues. Germline V gives CDR1 SGDLS, CDR2 YYNGEE. After removal of 4 bases from V and 0 bases from J, the junction contained 3 bases not matched to a gene. For the CDR3, the DNA is TGTGCCAGCAGCCGCGGGGGGAGCTCCTACAATGAGCAGTTCTTC. This codes for CASSRGGSSYNEQFF.

V usage is TRBV5-1 and J usage is TRBJ2-1; 8 bases are a match to TRBD2. The V gene end was trimmed by 0 bases and the J gene end by 3 bases; junction bases not matched to a gene: 2. The germline V gene has CDR1 SGHRS and CDR2 YFSETQ. This CDR3 spans 15 amino acids. The CDR3 sequence is CASSLGSGGYNEQFF. The CDR3 nucleotides read TGCGCCAGCAGCTTGGGGAGCGGGGGCTACAATGAGCAGTTCTTC.

This sequence joins TRBV5-4 and TRBJ2-1; D perhaps matches TRBD1 (5 bases). The length of the CDR3 is 12 residues. The V gene's germline CDR1 is SGHNT and CDR2 YYREEE (reference sequence). The V end was cut by 4 bases, the J end by 10 bases, with 12 bases between. The CDR3: CASSRPRGEQFF. The CDR3 nucleotides read TGTGCCAGCAGCCGACCTAGGGGCGAGCAGTTCTTC.

The chain is built from TRBV6-5 and TRBJ2-7; possibly TRBD2 for D (6 bases). Per germline, CDR1 MNHEY and CDR2 SVGAGI. V shed 6 bases and J shed 4 bases, with 13 bases lying between them. The CDR3 is 13 residues long. CDR3 loop: CASRQAAGYEQYF. For the CDR3, the DNA is TGTGCCAGCAGGCAGGCCGCGGGGTACGAGCAGTACTTC.

V is TRBV5-1 and J is TRBJ2-1; TRBD2 agrees at 9 bases. After removal of 2 bases from V and 8 bases from J, the junction contained 8 bases not matched to a gene. This CDR3 spans 15 amino acids. Germline lookup yields CDR1 SGHRS and CDR2 YFSETQ. CDR3 sequence reads: CASSFLAGNRYEQFF. The CDR3 DNA reads TGCGCCAGCAGCTTCCTAGCGGGAAATCGCTATGAGCAGTTCTTC.